This T cell receptor (beta chain) came from a study of shared clonotypes between healthy human individuals. Some clones are missing from TCRdb's copy, which holds only in-frame ones; the method was immunoSEQ multiplex PCR. The sample lists 2 million to 2.5 million clones; approximately 94% were seen once. This receptor was taken from a man in his late teens or twenties in good health. The sequencing input was naive CD4+ T cells sorted from blood. As to subset: CD45RA+ positively selected.

The CDR3: CASSEGGRYTF. The DNA of the CDR3 is TGTGCCAGCAGTGAAGGGGGTCGCTACACCTTC. The gene calls are TRBV6-1 and TRBJ1-2; D uncertain. The V end lost 1 base, the J end lost 9 bases, and 6 bases lay between the germline ends. This CDR3 spans 11 amino acids. Germline V gene lookup returns CDR1 MNHNS and CDR2 SASEGT.